This note documents a single T cell receptor (beta chain) sequence. Germline V gene lookup returns CDR1 MNHEY and CDR2 SMNVEV (reference sequence). This CDR3 spans 13 amino acids. V dropped 2 bases and J dropped 5 bases, with 9 bases sitting between them. Measured with immunoSEQ multiplex PCR; TCRdb has only the in-frame clones, and not every one. The sample yields tens of thousands of clones, approximately 85% seen once. As to time point: time of PML onset. These data originate in a study of multiple sclerosis patients with progressive multifocal leukoencephalopathy. The clonotype originates from a woman aged 30 to 39 with progressive multifocal leukoencephalopathy. Specimen: PBMCs, collected from a patient treated with natalizumab. The V and J genes are TRBV27 and TRBJ1-2; tentative D call: TRBD1 (5 bases). The chain's CDR3 is CASSLTGAYGYTF. CDR3 DNA: TGTGCCAGCAGTTTAACAGGAGCTTATGGCTACACCTTC.